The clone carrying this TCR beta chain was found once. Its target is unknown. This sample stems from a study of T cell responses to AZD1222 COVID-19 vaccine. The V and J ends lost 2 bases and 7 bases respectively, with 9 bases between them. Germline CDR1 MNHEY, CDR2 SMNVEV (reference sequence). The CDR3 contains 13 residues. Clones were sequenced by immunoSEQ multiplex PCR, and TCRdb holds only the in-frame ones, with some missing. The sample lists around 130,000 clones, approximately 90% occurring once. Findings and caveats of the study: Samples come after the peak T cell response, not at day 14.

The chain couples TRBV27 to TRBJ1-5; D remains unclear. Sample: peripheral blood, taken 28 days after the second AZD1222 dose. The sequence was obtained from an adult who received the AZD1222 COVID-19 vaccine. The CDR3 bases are TGTGCCAGCAGTTTAGAGGGTCAACAGCCCCAGCATTTT. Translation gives CASSLEGQQPQHF.